A selection of T cell receptor beta chains follows, all from one sample in a study of shared clonotypes between healthy human individuals. This table comes from immunoSEQ multiplex PCR, and its TCRdb copy is limited to in-frame clones, with some not included. The table records 450,000 to 500,000 clones, 70% to 85% of them present only once. Specimen: PBMCs. Receptor source: a woman aged 35 to 49 in good health. Some clones in this sample may be carry-over from other donors' samples. The CDR3 runs from the conserved cysteine through the conserved F or W. Clone size appears in some rows only: once, few, many, or a class for an expanded clone.

>TRBV2|once|TRBJ2-3
CASSDGAGLTDTQYF
>TRBV7-6|.|TRBJ1-2
CASSLARDGRPYGYTF
>TRBV7-3|.|TRBJ2-2
CASKMAGPNTGELFF
>TRBV15|many|TRBJ2-1
CATSRDPITRDSYNEQFF
>TRBV7-2|.|TRBJ1-2
CASSLASPDGYTF
>TRBV19|.|TRBJ2-1
CASTSPGTPNEQFF
>TRBV5-5|.|TRBJ2-1
CASSLGDGNEQFF
>TRBV9|.|TRBJ2-1
CASKSPGFNEQFF
>TRBV28|once|TRBJ2-1
CASSLGTGGGEQFF
>TRBV29-1|.|TRBJ2-3
CSLRGDTDTQYF
>TRBV5-1|.|TRBJ2-7
CASSLGDSGPYEQYF
>TRBV7-9|.|TRBJ1-4
CASSPGQGNEKLFF
>TRBV10-1|.|TRBJ2-3
CASSESDTSGGTADTQYF
>TRBV29-1|.|TRBJ2-3
CSVERAGFGTDTQYF
>TRBV18|.|TRBJ2-7
CASSPGSYEQYF
>TRBV5-6|.|TRBJ2-3
CASSRFLTDTQYF
>TRBV10-1|.|TRBJ2-2
CASRSGVENTGELFF
>TRBV7-2|.|TRBJ2-1
CASSSIAGGSSYNEQFF
>TRBV7-2|.|TRBJ1-2
CASSLGDRGIYGYTF
>TRBV5-1|.|TRBJ2-1
CASSVQPASGSYEQFF
>TRBV5-1|.|TRBJ2-7
CASSFRDPHEQYF
>TRBV28|.|TRBJ2-5
CASSTSSPQYF
>TRBV7-6|.|TRBJ2-2
CASSLGGTKLFF
>TRBV5-1|.|TRBJ2-5
CASTERYQETQYF
>TRBV11-2|.|TRBJ2-3
CASSSRVGLAETDTQYF
>TRBV5-6|.|TRBJ2-3
CASSLGLAGATDTQYF
>TRBV30|.|TRBJ2-1
CAWRDGSYNEQFF
>TRBV7-6|.|TRBJ2-5
CAITSGGSQETQYF
>TRBV5-4|once|TRBJ2-2
CASSNPARGTGELFF
>TRBV29-1|many|TRBJ2-1
CSVERLAGVGGYNEQFF
>TRBV30|.|TRBJ2-7
CAWSGVVPLEQYF
>TRBV27|.|TRBJ2-5
CASSMDTKGTQYF
>TRBV5-1|.|TRBJ1-2
CASSVGQGTNYGYTF
>TRBV7-6|.|TRBJ2-7
CASSLGEIGNYEQYF
>TRBV7-9|.|TRBJ2-5
CASSPGDGRKTQYF
>TRBV30|.|TRBJ2-5
CACPGLADTQYF
>TRBV20-1|.|TRBJ2-7
CSASRGREEYF
>TRBV7-3|.|TRBJ2-5
CASSPSPWETQYF
>TRBV28|.|TRBJ1-1
CASSPGQGSFYTEAFF
>TRBV7-2|.|TRBJ2-5
CASSFQTSGEETQYF
>TRBV30|.|TRBJ2-1
CAWNSGLAGGQFF
>TRBV28|.|TRBJ2-1
CASSSSGLAANYNEQFF
>TRBV11-2|few|TRBJ1-1
CASSLELAGMNTEAFF
>TRBV7-7|.|.
CASSLSSGDEQYF
>TRBV30|many|TRBJ1-2
CAWSGDRGFYGYTF
>TRBV30|.|TRBJ2-1
CAWGKREGPWNEQFF